This TCR beta chain stems from a study of T cell responses to AZD1222 COVID-19 vaccine. Germline V gives CDR1 MDHEN, CDR2 SYDVKM. This CDR3 contains 16 residues. J lost 4 bases, V lost 8 bases, and 10 bases had no gene match. As to this clone: What it binds is unknown.

Measured with immunoSEQ multiplex PCR; TCRdb has only the in-frame clones, and not every one. The sample lists more than 150,000 clones; about nine tenths were seen once. The study's findings and limits: Donors, mostly white British, included more females; clonal diversity was possibly underestimated.

The clonotype was recovered from an adult who received the AZD1222 COVID-19 vaccine. This specimen consisted of peripheral blood, obtained 28 days after the second AZD1222 dose. The rearrangement joins TRBV28 to TRBJ2-7, with TRBD2 matching over 14 bases. The CDR3 reads CASRPGTSGRGYEQYF. CDR3 bases: TGTGCCAGCCGCCCGGGGACTAGCGGGAGAGGGTACGAGCAGTACTTC.